This T cell receptor beta chain was recovered during a study of shared clonotypes between healthy human individuals. As for the study in general: Those who served as donors were a couple of women and three men between the ages of 18 and 49. Findings and caveats of the study: Memory subsets generally showed smaller estimated richness than naive subsets did. Clonotypes which were not shared had lower generation probabilities than clonotypes that all four donors shared.

Donors comprised healthy HIV-negative adults lacking recent acute infections or vaccinations. The CDR3 has 15 amino acids. Per germline, CDR1 ENHRY and CDR2 SYGVKD. As concerns this clone: Its target is unknown.

Data came from immunoSEQ multiplex PCR; TCRdb stores just in-frame clones and leaves some out. This table holds fewer than 3 million clones, 85% to 95% found once. The sequenced sample was naive CD4+ T cells from PBMCs. As to subset: CD45RA+ positively selected. The receptor was isolated from a man between 18 and 29 years old in good health. Some clones in this sample may be carry-over from other donors' samples. This chain uses TRBV10-3 with TRBJ2-5, with 8 positions matching TRBD1. TRBJ2-7 matches the DNA end more closely, so the J call is doubtful. CDR3 in amino acids: CAISESNQGAHEQYF. CDR3 nucleotides: TGTGCCATCAGTGAGTCCAATCAGGGGGCCCACGAGCAGTACTTC.